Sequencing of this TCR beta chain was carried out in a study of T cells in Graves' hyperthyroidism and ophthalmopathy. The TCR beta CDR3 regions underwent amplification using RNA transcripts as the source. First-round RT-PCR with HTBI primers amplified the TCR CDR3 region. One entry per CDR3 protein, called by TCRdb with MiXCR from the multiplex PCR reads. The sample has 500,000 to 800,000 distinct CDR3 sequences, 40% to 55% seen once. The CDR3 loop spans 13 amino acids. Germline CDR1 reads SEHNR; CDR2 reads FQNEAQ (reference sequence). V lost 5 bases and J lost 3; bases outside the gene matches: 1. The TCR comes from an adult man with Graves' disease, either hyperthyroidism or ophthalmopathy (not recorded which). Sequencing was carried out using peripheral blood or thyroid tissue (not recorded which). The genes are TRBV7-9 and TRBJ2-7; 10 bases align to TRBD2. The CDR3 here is CASSTSGDYEQYF. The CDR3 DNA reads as TGTGCCAGCAGCACTAGCGGGGACTACGAGCAGTACTTC.